Following are 26 T cell receptor beta chains from one sample sequenced in a study of metastatic and nonmetastatic thyroid tumors. Patients underwent thyroid surgery, and none had received any treatment before it. TCRdb used MiXCR to call clones anew from the PCR reads. The table includes 1,900 or so clones, roughly 11% detected once. The sequenced material came from tumor tissue. These receptor sequences come from a female donor with papillary thyroid cancer or a benign thyroid nodule (not recorded which). Some clones in this sample may be carry-over from other donors' samples.

This clone was detected ten times or more. J is TRBJ2-1 and V is TRBV30, with 11 bases aligning to TRBD2. The length of the CDR3 is 14 residues. The V and J ends lost 4 bases and 6 bases, in that order; junction bases with no gene match: 5. Germline V CDR1 and CDR2: GTSNPN, SVGIG (reference sequence). CDR3 sequence (DNA): TGTGCCTGGACAATACTAGCGGGAGTCAATGAGCAGTTCTTC. This encodes CAWTILAGVNEQFF.

By sample fraction, this clone is medium-sized (0.01 to 0.1%). DNA of the CDR3: TGTGCCAGCAGCTCACTTACAGGGGAGACCCAGTACTTC. It codes for CASSSLTGETQYF. J is TRBJ2-5 and V is TRBV7-9; perhaps TRBD1 as D (6 bases). The length of the CDR3 is 13 residues. The germline V and J ends were trimmed by 4 bases and 5 bases, with 11 bases remaining between them. Per the germline V gene, CDR1 is SEHNR and CDR2 is FQNEAQ (reference sequence).

In DNA form, the CDR3 reads TGTGCCAGCAGCCCAGGGGTGTGTGGGTTGAACACTGAAGCTTTCTTT. Its protein product is CASSPGVCGLNTEAFF. This chain uses TRBV7-6 with TRBJ1-1, with D possibly being TRBD1 (6 bases). CDR1 and CDR2 (germline): SGHVS, FNYEAQ. V lost 5 bases and J lost 0, with 16 bases in between. The length of the CDR3 is 16 residues.

Comment on this clone: A read error may account for a junction end that differs from germline. The CDR3: CASSPTGGDEAFF. CDR3 bases: TGTGCTAGCAGCCCGACAGGGGGGGATGAAGCTTTCTTT. The rearrangement joins TRBV7-3 to TRBJ1-1; 9 bases align to TRBD1. Germline V gene lookup returns CDR1 SGHTA and CDR2 FQGTGA. CDR3 length equals 13 residues.

This clone came up a few times. The gene calls are TRBV27 and TRBJ2-7; 8 positions agree with TRBD1. Trimming took 4 bases from V and 5 from J; bases not matched to a gene: 13. The CDR3 has 16 amino acids. CDR1 and CDR2 from the germline V gene are MNHEY and SMNVEV (reference sequence). The chain's CDR3 is CASSSLRQGLFHEQYF. The CDR3 coding sequence is TGTGCCAGCAGTTCCCTCCGACAGGGGTTATTCCACGAGCAGTACTTC.

In this sample, this clone turned up many times. V gene TRBV4-2 combines with J gene TRBJ1-5; 8 bases map to TRBD1. V lost 4 bases, J lost 7 bases, and 9 bases stayed unmatched. CDR1 and CDR2 (germline): LGHNA, YNFKEQ. This CDR3 is 15 amino acids long. The CDR3 loop is CASSPSDRGDQPQHF. CDR3 in DNA: TGTGCCAGCAGCCCATCCGACAGGGGTGACCAGCCCCAGCATTTT.

In this sample, this clone is large. The V call is TRBV28, the J call TRBJ2-3; no reliable D call. CDR3 length equals 14 residues. Trimming removed 6 bases from V and 6 bases from J, with 16 bases in between. Germline lookup yields CDR1 MDHEN and CDR2 SYDVKM. CDR3 bases: TGTGCCAGCAGAAAAGACATTACTTTCGATACGCAGTATTTT. Encoded protein: CASRKDITFDTQYF.

In the case of this clone: A much more abundant neighbour one base away suggests this may be a read error. The sample has other DNA sequences that encode this CDR3 too. The chain couples TRBV7-6 to TRBJ1-1; D gene ambiguous. Germline V gives CDR1 SGHVS, CDR2 FNYEAQ. This CDR3 region has 14 residues. CDR3 protein: CASRLGAGNTEAFF. The CDR3 DNA reads TGTGCCAGCAGGTTGGGTGCGGGGAACACTGAGGCTTTCTTT. The full variable domain, completed using reference TRBV7-6 and TRBJ1-1, is GAGVSQSPRYKVTKRGQDVALRCDPISGHVSLYWYRQALGQGPEFLTYFNYEAQQDKSGLPNDRFSAERPEGSISTLTIQRTEQRDSAMYRCASRLGAGNTEAFFGQGTRLTVV.

In this sample, this clone turned up a few times. Without the conserved terminal phenylalanine or tryptophan, this CDR3 likely stems from a read error. The DNA is left out, because the CDR3 cannot be placed on it with certainty; the CDR3 is given as TCRdb lists it. The rearrangement uses TRBV7-2 and TRBJ2-5. Looked up from germline, CDR1 is SGHTA and CDR2 is FQGNSA. Both ends counted, the CDR3 spans 11 residues. CDR3 sequence reads: CASSNGETRYI.

By its share, this clone is medium-sized. The chain employs TRBV5-1 and TRBJ2-7, with D tentatively TRBD1 or TRBD2 (5 bases each). V dropped 4 bases and J dropped 6 bases, with 14 bases sitting between them. Germline assignment: CDR1 SGHRS and CDR2 YFSETQ. CDR3 length: 13 residues. The CDR3 region is CASSGGPGLEQYF. As DNA, the CDR3 is TGCGCCAGCAGCGGGGGACCGGGCCTCGAGCAGTACTTC.

Relative to its sample, this clone is medium-sized. J is TRBJ2-2 and V is TRBV19; the match to TRBD1 covers 11 bases. Germline CDR1 LNHDA, CDR2 SQIVND (reference sequence). The V and J ends lost 4 bases and 2 bases, in that order; junction bases with no gene match: 9. CDR3 length: 18 amino acids. CDR3 in amino acids: CASSKWTGGITNTGELFF. The CDR3 nucleotides read TGTGCCAGTAGTAAATGGACAGGGGGCATCACCAACACCGGGGAGCTGTTTTTT.

This clone is medium-sized (0.01 to 0.1%) by share. This sequence joins TRBV7-6 and TRBJ2-7; D remains unclear. V dropped 1 base and J dropped 3 bases, with 10 bases sitting between them. CDR3 length equals 14 residues. Germline CDR1 and CDR2: SGHVS and FNYEAQ. The CDR3 sequence: CASSLDSGNYEQYF. The DNA of the CDR3 is TGTGCCAGCAGCTTAGATTCCGGAAACTACGAGCAGTACTTC.

In its sample, this clone was seen many times. V and J are TRBV5-1 and TRBJ2-4, with 11 positions matching TRBD2. The CDR3 has 15 residues. With V trimmed by 3 bases and J by 6 bases, 5 bases remained unmatched. Germline lookup yields CDR1 SGHRS and CDR2 YFSETQ. The CDR3 bases are TGCGCCAGCAGCTCTCGGGGGACTAGCGGAAACATTCAGTACTTC. Translating it yields CASSSRGTSGNIQYF.

This clone has at least ten counts. V usage is TRBV27 and J usage is TRBJ2-5; TRBD2 is a possible D gene (6 bases). The CDR3 is 13 residues long. The germline V and J ends were trimmed by 0 bases and 9 bases, with 11 bases remaining between them. From germline, CDR1 is MNHEY and CDR2 SMNVEV (reference sequence). DNA for the CDR3: TGTGCCAGCAGTTTATCGGAGGGGTCGGCCCAGTACTTC. Translating gives CASSLSEGSAQYF.

This clone is medium-sized in the sample. The chain is built from TRBV7-3 and TRBJ2-3, with a tentative D call TRBD1 (6 bases). Trimming took 5 bases from V and 4 from J, leaving 13 bases between them. This CDR3 has 14 amino acids. Germline V gives CDR1 SGHTA, CDR2 FQGTGA. The chain's CDR3 is CASSLNRVADTQYF. CDR3 coding DNA: TGTGCCAGCAGCCTTAACAGGGTTGCAGATACGCAGTATTTT.

This clone was counted ten times or more. The chain is built from TRBV20-1 and TRBJ2-4; 14 bases agree with TRBD2. The V segment lost 5 bases and the J segment 0 bases; nucleotides outside the gene matches: 9. Germline assignment: CDR1 DFQATT and CDR2 SNEGSKA (reference sequence). The CDR3 covers 18 residues. The CDR3: CSALGLAGGQIAKNIQYF. CDR3 in DNA: TGCAGTGCTCTCGGACTAGCGGGGGGACAGATAGCCAAAAACATTCAGTACTTC.

On this clone itself: At one of its ends the junction is not consistent with the germline gene, which may arise from a read error. The chain couples TRBV7-9 to TRBJ2-5; weak D call: TRBD2 (5 bases). The CDR3 loop spans 15 amino acids. The germline gives CDR1 SEHNR, CDR2 FQNEAQ (reference sequence). Here the CDR3 DNA reads TGTGCCAGCAGATTAGTCACGGGGAGCCAGGAGACCCAGTACTTC. It encodes CASRLVTGSQETQYF.

This clone came up many times. The chain couples TRBV5-1 to TRBJ2-7, with D uncertain. Germline-derived CDR1 and CDR2 are SGHRS and YFSETQ. V gave up 0 bases and J gave up 1 base, with 14 bases separating them. The CDR3 spans 16 residues. The chain's CDR3 is CASSLASTQWSYEQYF. The CDR3 bases are TGCGCCAGCAGCTTGGCCTCAACTCAATGGTCCTACGAGCAGTACTTC.

This clone was counted at least ten times. This sequence joins TRBV5-6 and TRBJ2-3; D gene uncertain. Trimming took off 0 bases at V and 2 bases at J, with 7 bases between the two ends. From germline, CDR1 is SGHDT and CDR2 YYEEEE. The CDR3 totals 14 residues. CDR3 in DNA: TGTGCCAGCAGCTTGGGAGTAGTCACAGATACGCAGTATTTT. Its translation is CASSLGVVTDTQYF.

This clone was seen more than once but under ten times. The chain joins TRBV29-1 to TRBJ1-1; D unresolved. The CDR3 covers 12 residues. V lost 7 bases and J 0 bases, leaving 9 bases between the germline ends. Germline V CDR1 and CDR2: SQVTM, ANQGSEA. CDR3 region: CSAGNVNTEAFF. The DNA of the CDR3 is TGCAGCGCGGGGAACGTGAACACTGAAGCTTTCTTT.

In regard to this clone: The junction departs from the called germline gene at one end, perhaps through a read error. The gene calls are TRBV15 and TRBJ2-6; D ambiguous. This CDR3 region has 13 residues. The germline V gene encodes CDR1 LNHNV and CDR2 YYDKDF (reference sequence). As DNA, the CDR3 is TGTGCCACCATCCGCGCTGGGTCCAACGTCCCGACTTTC. It specifies CATIRAGSNVPTF.

Notes on this clone: An end of the junction does not agree with germline; a read error may underlie this. The sample contains more than one DNA sequence encoding this CDR3. This sequence joins TRBV5-1 and TRBJ2-5; D is unclear. CDR3 length: 13 amino acids. Germline V CDR1 and CDR2: SGHRS, YFSETQ. CDR3 amino acids: CASSLANQETQYF. CDR3 DNA: TGCGCCAGTAGCTTGGCTAATCAAGAGACCCAGTACTTC.

This clone was detected many times. The same CDR3 arises from other DNA sequences in this sample as well. The chain links TRBV15 to TRBJ2-5; 8 nucleotides align to TRBD2. J lost 5 bases, V lost 3 bases, and 11 bases had no gene match. Germline loops: CDR1 LNHNV, CDR2 YYDKDF (reference sequence). This CDR3 comprises 16 residues. For the CDR3, the DNA is TGTGCCACCAGCAGGGGCGGAAGCGGGGGAGGGGAGACCCAGTACTTC. This gives the protein CATSRGGSGGGETQYF.

With regard to this clone: One end of the junction is discordant with germline, which a read error may explain. J is TRBJ1-2 and V is TRBV20-1; D remains ambiguous. The CDR3 totals 14 residues. The germline V gene encodes CDR1 DFQATT and CDR2 SNEGSKA (reference sequence). CDR3 coding DNA: TGCAGTGCTAGAGTAAATACAGCTAACTATGCCTACACCTTC. It specifies CSARVNTANYAYTF.

This clone has ten or more counts. V usage is TRBV11-1 and J usage is TRBJ2-1; perhaps D is TRBD1 or TRBD2 (5 bases each). The CDR3 is 16 residues long. V was clipped by 7 bases and J by 6 bases, with 22 bases between them. Germline values: CDR1 SGHAT, CDR2 FQDESV (reference sequence). The CDR3 DNA reads TGTGCCAGCACCTCCGGGGCAGGTTCATTGTTCAATGAGCAGTTCTTC. This translates into CASTSGAGSLFNEQFF.

This clone rates as medium-sized. The chain recombines TRBV19 with TRBJ1-2; D uncertain. Trimming removed 8 bases at V and 8 bases at J, with 9 bases between. Germline CDR1 LNHDA, CDR2 SQIVND (reference sequence). This CDR3 comprises 10 residues. CDR3 region: CASRFGGYTF. CDR3 in DNA: TGTGCCAGTCGATTCGGAGGCTACACCTTC. Based on the CDR3 plus reference TRBV19 and TRBJ1-2, the full variable domain is DGGITQSPKYLFRKEGQNVTLSCEQNLNHDAMYWYRQDPGQGLRLIYYSQIVNDFQKGDIAEGYSVSREKKESFPLTVTSAQKNPTAFYLCASRFGGYTFGSGTRLTVV.